The 9 T cell receptor beta chains presented below share a single source sample, sequenced in a study of vaccination effects on CD4 cells after COVID-19. Which antigens these TCRs recognize remains unknown. The method was immunoSEQ multiplex PCR; TCRdb's version includes in-frame clones alone and lacks a portion of them. The data contain some 19,000 clones, over 65% of them singletons. Within the ViraFEST assay, antigen-specific CD4+ T cells underwent expansion with viral peptide pools prior to sequencing. After roughly ten days in culture, the CD4+ T cells were isolated. Documented for the person is a PCR-confirmed SARS-CoV-2 infection occurring between March and December 2020. The sample in question was CD4+ T cells from PBMCs cultured with a peptide pool, obtained before COVID-19 vaccination. The source of these receptors is a human donor who had a prior SARS-CoV-2 infection.

This rearrangement joins TRBV6-6 to TRBJ2-1, with D perhaps assigned TRBD1 or TRBD2 (5 bases each). CDR3 size: 15 residues. The ends were cut back, 6 bases at V and 4 bases at J, with 16 bases in the middle. Germline CDR1 reads MNHNY; CDR2 reads SVGAGI (reference sequence). The chain's CDR3 is CASSSQRDGYNEQFF. The CDR3 nucleotides read TGTGCCAGCAGCTCACAAAGGGACGGATACAATGAGCAGTTCTTC.

This rearrangement joins TRBV9 to TRBJ2-3; 7 positions agree with TRBD2. After removal of 0 bases from V and 2 bases from J, the junction contained 6 bases not matched to a gene. CDR3 length: 16 amino acids. Germline V gene lookup returns CDR1 SGDLS and CDR2 YYNGEE. In DNA form, the CDR3 reads TGTGCCAGCAGCGTAGTGGCTAGCGGATACACAGATACGCAGTATTTT. Encoded protein: CASSVVASGYTDTQYF. The whole variable domain, filled in from reference TRBV9 and TRBJ2-3, reads DSGVTQTPKHLITATGQRVTLRCSPRSGDLSVYWYQQSLDQGLQFLIQYYNGEERAKGNILERFSAQQFPDLHSELNLSSLELGDSALYFCASSVVASGYTDTQYFGPGTRLTVL.

The rearrangement joins TRBV10-1 to TRBJ2-1, with 7 bases fitting TRBD2. Germline V gene sequence: CDR1 WNHNN, CDR2 SYGVQD (reference sequence). The CDR3 contains 15 residues. The V and J ends lost 0 bases and 1 base, in that order; junction bases with no gene match: 0. The CDR3 spells CASSESRESYNEQFF. The CDR3 DNA sequence: TGCGCCAGCAGTGAGTCGCGGGAGTCCTACAATGAGCAGTTCTTC.

The chain joins TRBV5-1 to TRBJ2-3, with TRBD2 matching 9 bases. CDR1 SGHRS and CDR2 YFSETQ come from the germline V gene. V shed 4 bases, J shed 6 bases, and the junction held 12 bases outside the gene matches. The CDR3 spans 16 residues. The CDR3 bases are TGCGCCAGCAGCGAAGTAGCGGGGGACCCTCAGGATACGCAGTATTTT. This encodes CASSEVAGDPQDTQYF.

The rearrangement uses TRBV12-3 or TRBV12-4 and TRBJ2-3; D gene uncertain. V lost 2 bases and J 4 bases, leaving 7 bases between the germline ends. The CDR3 consists of 13 residues. The CDR3 is CASSLMTPDTQYF. The DNA of the CDR3 is TGTGCCAGCAGTTTAATGACCCCAGATACGCAGTATTTT.

In its sample, this clone was seen a few times. V and J are TRBV7-9 and TRBJ1-1; no clear D gene. The V end was cut by 1 base, the J end by 6 bases, with 12 bases between. The CDR3 extends over 14 amino acids. The germline V gene has CDR1 SEHNR and CDR2 FQNEAQ (reference sequence). This CDR3 is CASSLVRVEAEAFF. The CDR3 DNA follows: TGTGCCAGCAGCTTAGTGCGGGTTGAGGCTGAAGCTTTCTTT.

V usage is TRBV6-5 and J usage is TRBJ1-1; TRBD1 matches at 11 bases. V was pared by 4 bases and J by 6 bases, with 1 base of the junction left unmatched. CDR1 and CDR2 from the germline V gene are MNHEY and SVGAGI. This CDR3 has 13 residues. CDR3 DNA sequence: TGTGCCAGCAGTTTGGGACAGGGGGCTGAAGCTTTCTTT. This encodes CASSLGQGAEAFF.

The chain carries TRBV5-1 and TRBJ1-1, with D maybe TRBD1 (5 bases). The V end was cut by 0 bases, the J end by 5 bases, with 17 bases between. Germline values: CDR1 SGHRS, CDR2 YFSETQ. This CDR3 is 16 amino acids long. For the CDR3, the DNA is TGCGCCAGCAGCTTGGCTTTAGGCAGGGCGAGGACTGAAGCTTTCTTT. It specifies CASSLALGRARTEAFF. The variable domain in full, with the rest retrieved from reference TRBV5-1 and TRBJ1-1, is KAGVTQTPRYLIKTRGQQVTLSCSPISGHRSVSWYQQTPGQGLQFLFEYFSETQRNKGNFPGRFSGRQFSNSRSEMNVSTLELGDSALYLCASSLALGRARTEAFFGQGTRLTVV.

The chain uses TRBV27 and TRBJ1-1; 9 bases agree with TRBD1. Germline V gene lookup returns CDR1 MNHEY and CDR2 SMNVEV (reference sequence). Trimming took 2 bases from V and 8 from J; bases not matched to a gene: 3. The CDR3 is made up of 13 amino acids. CDR3 sequence reads: CASSLGGTGEAFF. The DNA for the CDR3 is TGTGCCAGCAGTTTAGGGGGGACAGGGGAAGCTTTCTTT.